This passage covers 29 T cell receptor beta chains from one sample sequenced in a study of T-cell reconstitution after alpha-beta-depleted transplantation in children. Preparation of the TCRbeta library involved a method that used unique molecular identifiers. MiXCR, applied by TCRdb to the PCR reads, yields one record per CDR3 protein. The data contain about 980,000 distinct CDR3 sequences, 25% to 35% of them singletons. The source material was PBMCs, mostly from graft donor cells, sampled 360 days after TCRalphabeta/CD19-depleted stem cell transplant. These receptors were obtained from a boy younger than two who had a stem cell transplant for SCID, so the T cells may come from the graft donor.

This clonotype has a single count. This chain connects TRBV10-3 to TRBJ2-1; tentatively, D is TRBD2 (5 bases). From germline, CDR1 is ENHRY and CDR2 SYGVKD. The V end was cut by 0 bases, the J end by 7 bases, with 22 bases between. The CDR3 contains 18 residues. CDR3 amino acids: CAISESTRTRGYINEQFF. Here the CDR3 DNA reads TGTGCCATCAGTGAGTCGACAAGGACCCGCGGGTATATAAATGAGCAGTTCTTC.

This clonotype was observed a handful of times. The gene calls are TRBV29-1 and TRBJ2-3; the D call may be TRBD1 or TRBD2 (5 bases each). CDR3 length equals 15 residues. The germline V gene encodes CDR1 SQVTM and CDR2 ANQGSEA. V was clipped by 2 bases and J by 2 bases, with 14 bases between them. CDR3 DNA sequence: TGCAGCGTTGAACCGGGGACCCTTGACACAGATACGCAGTATTTT. Protein product: CSVEPGTLDTDTQYF.

This clonotype was observed a handful of times. The rearrangement joins TRBV6-2 or TRBV6-3 to TRBJ2-5; 7 bases map to TRBD2. The CDR3 extends over 18 amino acids. In germline, CDR1 is MNHEY, CDR2 SVGEGT. V lost 2 bases and J lost 0; bases outside the gene matches: 12. In nucleotides, the CDR3 is TGTGCCAGCAGTTACCACGCTGCGCAGCGGGGAGACCAAGAGACCCAGTACTTC. Encoded protein: CASSYHAAQRGDQETQYF.

This chain connects TRBV12-3 or TRBV12-4 to TRBJ2-5; a weak D match, TRBD1 (6 bases). CDR3 size: 15 residues. Deletions cut 4 bases from V and 2 bases from J, with 14 bases between. The CDR3 sequence is CASSSTGRRQETQYF. CDR3 nucleotide sequence: TGTGCCAGCAGTTCGACAGGTCGCAGGCAAGAGACCCAGTACTTC.

This chain connects TRBV5-1 to TRBJ1-4; D is perhaps TRBD1 (6 bases). This CDR3 comprises 17 residues. Germline V gene lookup returns CDR1 SGHRS and CDR2 YFSETQ. With 1 base removed from V and 0 bases from J, the gap between germline ends came to 13 bases. The CDR3 loop reads CASSLRAGVATNEKLFF. Written as DNA, the CDR3 is TGCGCCAGCAGCTTGCGGGCAGGGGTAGCAACTAATGAAAAACTGTTTTTT.

This clonotype has a count of ten or more. V and J are TRBV27 and TRBJ2-7; D not resolved. The CDR3 is made up of 13 amino acids. CDR1 and CDR2 from the germline V gene are MNHEY and SMNVEV (reference sequence). V dropped 0 bases and J dropped 3 bases, with 6 bases sitting between them. Written as DNA, the CDR3 is TGTGCCAGCAGTTTATCCCGGAGCTACGAGCAGTACTTC. Amino acid sequence: CASSLSRSYEQYF.

In DNA, the CDR3 is TGCGCCAGCAGCTTTGGGGGTGGACCCCTCCACTTT. Protein product: CASSFGGGPLHF. The chain combines TRBV5-1 with TRBJ1-6, with D perhaps matching TRBD1 (5 bases). The germline V gene encodes CDR1 SGHRS and CDR2 YFSETQ. The V and J ends lost 2 bases and 12 bases respectively, with 9 bases between them. This CDR3 spans 12 amino acids.

This chain uses TRBV6-2 or TRBV6-3 with TRBJ1-1, with D maybe TRBD1 (6 bases). The ends were cut back, 1 base at V and 4 bases at J, with 10 bases in the middle. Per germline, CDR1 MNHEY and CDR2 SVGEGT. The CDR3 is 14 amino acids. The DNA of the CDR3 is TGTGCCAGCAGTTACTTTTTCAGGGGCACTGAAGCTTTCTTT. This codes for CASSYFFRGTEAFF.

This clonotype has more than one count but fewer than ten. The J gene is TRBJ2-2, the V gene TRBV9; the D gene is possibly TRBD2 (6 bases). This CDR3 region has 16 residues. Germline V gene sequence: CDR1 SGDLS, CDR2 YYNGEE. Trimming removed 4 bases from V and 3 bases from J, with 16 bases in between. CDR3 sequence reads: CASSPSGGFYTGELFF. In DNA, the CDR3 is TGTGCCAGCAGCCCCTCTGGGGGGTTCTACACCGGGGAGCTGTTTTTT.

The chain is built from TRBV28 and TRBJ2-5; D may be TRBD1 (6 bases). This CDR3 is 15 amino acids long. The germline V and J ends were trimmed by 8 bases and 4 bases, with 20 bases remaining between them. Germline values: CDR1 MDHEN, CDR2 SYDVKM. CDR3 coding DNA: TGTGCCAGCGTCCCCAGAAGGGGCAGGGGAGAGACCCAGTACTTC. Amino acids: CASVPRRGRGETQYF.

This clonotype was detected only a few times. DNA of the CDR3: TGCGCCAGCAGCCAACGGACAGGGCGGGATAATGAAAAACTGTTTTTT. It is translated as CASSQRTGRDNEKLFF. The chain carries TRBV4-1 and TRBJ1-4; TRBD1 matches at 8 bases. Looked up from germline, CDR1 is MGHRA and CDR2 is YSYEKL. After removal of 2 bases from V and 4 bases from J, the junction contained 6 bases not matched to a gene. The CDR3 covers 16 residues.

V is TRBV20-1 and J is TRBJ2-3, with 11 bases fitting TRBD2. Germline CDR1 is DFQATT and CDR2 is SNEGSKA (reference sequence). Germline trimming cut 4 bases from V and 6 bases from J; bases unmatched to any gene: 27. This CDR3 spans 21 amino acids. The CDR3 coding sequence is TGCAGTGCTACCTCTAGTAACTCCCCAAAAAGGCTAGCGGGGGGTAGGGATACGCAGTATTTT. This translates into CSATSSNSPKRLAGGRDTQYF.

This sequence joins TRBV9 and TRBJ2-7, with a tentative D call TRBD1 (6 bases). The V end lost 3 bases, the J end lost 2 bases, and 15 bases lay between the germline ends. The CDR3 sequence is 15 residues long. Germline values: CDR1 SGDLS, CDR2 YYNGEE. The chain's CDR3 is CASSGKGRTAYEQYF. The CDR3 DNA is TGTGCCAGCAGCGGAAAAGGACGGACAGCCTACGAGCAGTACTTC.

The V and J genes are TRBV28 and TRBJ2-3; 9 bases agree with TRBD2. J lost 1 base, V lost 7 bases, and 6 bases had no gene match. CDR1 is MDHEN and CDR2 is SYDVKM in the germline V gene. This CDR3 has 15 amino acids. Here the CDR3 DNA reads TGTGCCAGCAACTCAGCGGGGGGTCGCACAGATACGCAGTATTTT. Protein sequence: CASNSAGGRTDTQYF.

This clonotype was observed a few times. The chain combines TRBV29-1 with TRBJ2-1; D may be TRBD2 (7 bases). V dropped 4 bases and J dropped 2 bases, with 12 bases sitting between them. This CDR3 contains 14 residues. Germline V gene sequence: CDR1 SQVTM, CDR2 ANQGSEA. Written as DNA, the CDR3 is TGCAGCGTTGCGGGGGGCCCGACCTACAATGAGCAGTTCTTC. Its translation: CSVAGGPTYNEQFF.

V gene TRBV5-1 combines with J gene TRBJ2-7; 7 nucleotides line up with TRBD2. Germline CDR1 is SGHRS and CDR2 is YFSETQ. CDR3 length equals 14 residues. V shed 0 bases and J 6 bases; nucleotides not matched to a gene: 6. This CDR3 is CASSLAPGRGEQYF. The DNA for the CDR3 is TGCGCCAGCAGCTTGGCCCCTGGGAGGGGCGAGCAGTACTTC.

This clonotype was detected a few times. The CDR3 protein is CASRGLPDRGRNTEAFF. The CDR3, as DNA: TGTGCCAGCAGGGGACTACCCGACAGGGGTAGGAACACTGAAGCTTTCTTT. This chain links TRBV12-3 or TRBV12-4 with TRBJ1-1, with 8 nucleotides matching TRBD1. The V gene end was trimmed by 6 bases and the J gene end by 1 base; junction bases not matched to a gene: 13. The CDR3 loop spans 17 amino acids.

This clonotype occurred a few times. The V gene is TRBV5-1, the J gene TRBJ1-5; D remains unclear. The germline V and J ends were trimmed by 0 bases and 6 bases, with 13 bases remaining between them. The CDR3 runs to 15 residues. Looked up from germline, CDR1 is SGHRS and CDR2 is YFSETQ. The CDR3 spells CASSLGASGSQPQHF. The CDR3 region has the DNA TGCGCCAGCAGCTTGGGGGCGTCAGGCTCTCAGCCCCAGCATTTT. Full variable domain (remainder filled in from reference TRBV5-1 and TRBJ1-5): KAGVTQTPRYLIKTRGQQVTLSCSPISGHRSVSWYQQTPGQGLQFLFEYFSETQRNKGNFPGRFSGRQFSNSRSEMNVSTLELGDSALYLCASSLGASGSQPQHFGDGTRLSIL.

This rearrangement joins TRBV28 to TRBJ2-4; D gene uncertain. The germline V and J ends were trimmed by 10 bases and 3 bases, with 19 bases remaining between them. This CDR3 contains 15 residues. Per the germline V gene, CDR1 is MDHEN and CDR2 is SYDVKM. The CDR3 nucleotides are TGTGCCACCACCGGGTTGGGGATGGACAAAAACATTCAGTACTTC. This codes for CATTGLGMDKNIQYF.

This clonotype came up once. This sequence joins TRBV12-3 or TRBV12-4 and TRBJ2-5, with 12 positions matching TRBD1. This CDR3 contains 14 residues. V shed 7 bases and J 7 bases; nucleotides not matched to a gene: 7. The CDR3 DNA reads as TGTGCCAGCACCCCGGGACAGGGGGCTATGACCCAGTACTTC. Translation gives CASTPGQGAMTQYF.

This sequence joins TRBV20-1 and TRBJ1-5, with no clear D. V was pared by 2 bases and J by 5 bases, with 16 bases between. The CDR3 spans 15 residues. In germline, CDR1 is DFQATT, CDR2 SNEGSKA (reference sequence). CDR3 DNA: TGCAGTGCTAGATCCTGGGCCTGGACGTATCAGCCCCAGCATTTT. It is translated as CSARSWAWTYQPQHF.

This chain links TRBV6-5 with TRBJ2-3; no clear D. Trimming shortened V by 0 bases and J by 3 bases, and 10 bases separated the two germline ends. This CDR3 region has 15 residues. In germline, CDR1 is MNHEY, CDR2 SVGAGI. The CDR3 loop reads CASSYSVGSTDTQYF. DNA for the CDR3: TGTGCCAGCAGTTACTCGGTTGGCAGTACAGATACGCAGTATTTT.

The CDR3 nucleotides read TGCGCCAGCAGCCAAGATAAGGCCCCGACTAGCGGGGGGCCCCACGAGCAGTACTTC. Amino acid sequence: CASSQDKAPTSGGPHEQYF. The chain is built from TRBV4-1 and TRBJ2-7; 13 bases match TRBD2. CDR3 length: 19 amino acids. With V trimmed by 0 bases and J by 5 bases, 13 bases remained unmatched. Germline loops: CDR1 MGHRA, CDR2 YSYEKL.

V gene TRBV5-6 combines with J gene TRBJ1-5; D gene uncertain. CDR3 length: 15 amino acids. The V end lost 2 bases, the J end lost 0 bases, and 9 bases lay between the germline ends. CDR1 and CDR2 (germline): SGHDT, YYEEEE. The CDR3 nucleotides read TGTGCCAGCAGCTTCGGATGGGGTAGCAATCAGCCCCAGCATTTT. The encoded protein is CASSFGWGSNQPQHF.

This clonotype came up a few times. The rearrangement joins TRBV29-1 to TRBJ2-3, with 7 bases aligning to TRBD2. This CDR3 region has 16 residues. CDR1 and CDR2 (germline): SQVTM, ANQGSEA. Trimming took 6 bases from V and 2 from J; bases not matched to a gene: 14. In DNA, the CDR3 is TGCAGCGTCCCCCACCCGGGACTAACATTCACAGATACGCAGTATTTT. It is translated as CSVPHPGLTFTDTQYF.

This chain links TRBV11-1 with TRBJ1-1; perhaps TRBD1 as D (6 bases). V was cut by 0 bases and J by 3 bases, with 20 bases left in between. CDR1 and CDR2 (germline): SGHAT, FQDESV (reference sequence). CDR3 length equals 18 residues. The CDR3 here is CASSLAQKAGAGDTEAFF. CDR3 nucleotide sequence: TGTGCCAGCAGCTTAGCGCAGAAGGCGGGGGCCGGGGACACTGAAGCTTTCTTT.

This clonotype was seen more than once but under ten times. The rearrangement links TRBV11-2 to TRBJ1-1; D is perhaps TRBD1 (5 bases). The V and J ends lost 5 bases and 10 bases respectively, with 17 bases between them. Germline loops: CDR1 SGHAT, CDR2 FQNNGV. This CDR3 is built from 13 residues. In DNA form, the CDR3 reads TGTGCCAGCAGCGCCCAGAGGGTGAGGGGAGCTTTCTTT. Its translation: CASSAQRVRGAFF. Supplemented by reference TRBV11-2 and TRBJ1-1, the full variable domain reads EAGVAQSPRYKIIEKRQSVAFWCNPISGHATLYWYQQILGQGPKLLIQFQNNGVVDDSQLPKDRFSAERLKGVDSTLKIQPAKLEDSAVYLCASSAQRVRGAFFGQGTRLTVV.

This clonotype has a count of ten or more. This chain connects TRBV12-3 or TRBV12-4 to TRBJ1-1; D may be TRBD1 (6 bases). This CDR3 is built from 14 residues. Trimming removed 8 bases from V and 0 bases from J, with 13 bases in between. The CDR3 DNA reads as TGTGCCAGCTCACCCGGGGGCATGAACACTGAAGCTTTCTTT. It translates to CASSPGGMNTEAFF.

The chain uses TRBV6-5 and TRBJ1-1; D may be TRBD1 (5 bases). Trimming stripped 1 base from V and 6 bases from J, with 18 bases between. The length of the CDR3 is 16 residues. Germline V CDR1 and CDR2: MNHEY, SVGAGI. The chain's CDR3 is CASSYLAGKGYSEAFF. As DNA, the CDR3 is TGTGCCAGCAGTTACTTAGCAGGCAAGGGGTACTCTGAAGCTTTCTTT.